The next 25 T cell receptor beta chains were all read from a single sample in a study of shared clonotypes between healthy human individuals. Sequencing used immunoSEQ multiplex PCR; TCRdb keeps in-frame clones, though not all of them. The repertoire holds over 2 million clones, with around 93% as singletons. The sequenced sample was naive CD4+ T cells from PBMCs. Subset meaning: CD45RA+ positively selected. The origin of the receptors is a man younger than 35 in good health. Some clones in this sample may be carry-over from other donors' samples.

The rearrangement joins TRBV7-2 to TRBJ2-5; 11 bases line up with TRBD2. Trimming took 1 base from V and 4 from J; bases not matched to a gene: 5. The CDR3 runs 16 residues. Germline values: CDR1 SGHTA, CDR2 FQGNSA. The CDR3 region is CASSLEGTSGGETQYF. The CDR3 region has the DNA TGTGCCAGCAGCTTAGAGGGGACTAGCGGAGGAGAGACCCAGTACTTC.

The rearrangement links TRBV10-1 to TRBJ2-3; D might be TRBD1 (6 bases). There are 16 residues in the CDR3. In germline, CDR1 is WNHNN, CDR2 SYGVQD (reference sequence). V lost 7 bases and J 2 bases, leaving 19 bases between the germline ends. This CDR3 reads CASNLGQFPSTDTQYF. The CDR3 region has the DNA TGCGCCAGCAACCTAGGACAGTTCCCTTCCACAGATACGCAGTATTTT.

The chain joins TRBV19 to TRBJ2-4; 7 bases line up with TRBD1. Germline V CDR1 and CDR2: LNHDA, SQIVND (reference sequence). The CDR3 contains 14 residues. J was trimmed by 1 base and V by 9 bases; bases with no gene match: 6. The CDR3, as DNA: TGTGCCAGCGGGACCAGGGGGGCCAAAAACATTCAGTACTTC. Protein product: CASGTRGAKNIQYF.

The genes are TRBV28 and TRBJ2-7, with D possibly being TRBD1 or TRBD2 (5 bases each). Germline CDR1 and CDR2: MDHEN and SYDVKM. Trimming stripped 7 bases from V and 2 bases from J, with 18 bases between. There are 15 residues in the CDR3. CDR3 residues: CASTQGGQGAYEQYF. DNA of the CDR3: TGTGCCAGCACCCAAGGTGGTCAGGGAGCCTACGAGCAGTACTTC.

The chain's CDR3 is CASGPDQDSQYF. DNA of the CDR3: TGCGCCAGCGGCCCAGACCAGGACAGTCAGTATTTT. The rearrangement joins TRBV10-1 to TRBJ2-3; possibly TRBD1 for D (6 bases). V lost 8 bases to trimming and J lost 12 bases, with 18 bases between them. The V gene's germline CDR1 is WNHNN and CDR2 SYGVQD (reference sequence). The CDR3 has 12 residues.

The rearrangement uses TRBV2 and TRBJ2-4, with D possibly being TRBD2 (5 bases). Trimming stripped 7 bases from V and 9 bases from J, with 19 bases between. The CDR3 extends over 14 amino acids. Germline CDR1 reads SNHLY; CDR2 reads FYNNEI. This CDR3 reads CASTEGYGSGIQYF. The CDR3 coding sequence is TGTGCCAGCACAGAGGGCTACGGGTCGGGCATTCAGTACTTC. The whole variable domain, filled in from reference TRBV2 and TRBJ2-4, reads EPEVTQTPSHQVTQMGQEVILRCVPISNHLYFYWYRQILGQKVEFLVSFYNNEISEKSEIFDDQFSVERPDGSNFTLKIRSTKLEDSAMYFCASTEGYGSGIQYFGAGTRLSVL.

Here the CDR3 DNA reads TGTGCCAGCAGCATGACTAGATACAATGAGCAGTTCTTC. Its protein product is CASSMTRYNEQFF. V and J are TRBV7-2 and TRBJ2-1; maybe TRBD2 (6 bases). CDR3 length: 13 residues. Looked up from germline, CDR1 is SGHTA and CDR2 is FQGNSA. V shed 5 bases and J shed 4 bases, with 9 bases lying between them.

The V and J genes are TRBV7-3 and TRBJ2-1; the D gene is possibly TRBD1 (5 bases). CDR3 size: 17 residues. The germline CDR1 and CDR2 sequences are SGHTA and FQGTGA. V gave up 1 base and J gave up 4 bases, with 17 bases separating them. The CDR3 reads CASSLMSRRQHYNEQFF. CDR3 coding DNA: TGTGCCAGCAGCTTAATGTCTAGGAGACAGCATTACAATGAGCAGTTCTTC.

The chain joins TRBV5-1 to TRBJ2-5; a weak D match, TRBD1 (6 bases). V was pared by 0 bases and J by 3 bases, with 12 bases between. The length of the CDR3 is 15 residues. Germline values: CDR1 SGHRS, CDR2 YFSETQ. The CDR3 nucleotides are TGCGCCAGCAGCTTGGAGGCAGGGGCAGAAGAGACCCAGTACTTC. Its translation: CASSLEAGAEETQYF. The variable domain in full, with the rest retrieved from reference TRBV5-1 and TRBJ2-5, is KAGVTQTPRYLIKTRGQQVTLSCSPISGHRSVSWYQQTPGQGLQFLFEYFSETQRNKGNFPGRFSGRQFSNSRSEMNVSTLELGDSALYLCASSLEAGAEETQYFGPGTRLLVL.

The V call is TRBV11-2, the J call TRBJ2-7; D might be TRBD1 (5 bases). The V end lost 4 bases, the J end lost 1 base, and 17 bases lay between the germline ends. Germline loops: CDR1 SGHAT, CDR2 FQNNGV. The CDR3 consists of 16 residues. The CDR3 loop is CASSSNGQGWSYEQYF. The CDR3 nucleotides are TGTGCCAGCAGCTCCAACGGGCAGGGTTGGTCCTACGAGCAGTACTTC.

This clone appeared once. The chain recombines TRBV6-4 with TRBJ2-2, with D unclear. The CDR3 sequence is 13 residues long. Germline values: CDR1 MRHNA, CDR2 SNTAGT. Trimming stripped 5 bases from V and 8 bases from J, with 12 bases between. As DNA, the CDR3 is TGTGCCAGCAGTTCACTTAGGACGGGGGAGCTGTTTTTT. Its protein is CASSSLRTGELFF.

The chain couples TRBV11-3 to TRBJ2-3; D is ambiguous. This CDR3 has 16 amino acids. Trimming pared 3 bases from V and 1 base from J, leaving 14 bases between. The germline V gene has CDR1 SGHNT and CDR2 YENEEA. The CDR3 sequence is CASSFSSGLGTDTQYF. Written as DNA, the CDR3 is TGTGCCAGCAGCTTCTCCTCTGGGTTAGGCACAGATACGCAGTATTTT.

The V and J genes are TRBV7-2 and TRBJ2-1; D not certain. CDR1 and CDR2 from the germline V gene are SGHTA and FQGNSA. The CDR3 has 14 residues. Trimming left V 2 bases short and J 5 bases short, with 10 bases between. This CDR3 is CASSLPNLNNEQFF. CDR3 nucleotide sequence: TGTGCCAGCAGCTTACCTAATCTTAACAATGAGCAGTTCTTC.

As concerns this clone: At the DNA level, this CDR3 is encoded by other sequences in the same sample as well. The V gene is TRBV15, the J gene TRBJ1-3; D is undetermined. The CDR3 spans 14 residues. Germline lookup yields CDR1 LNHNV and CDR2 YYDKDF (reference sequence). Deletions cut 1 base from V and 0 bases from J, with 4 bases between. The CDR3 DNA reads TGTGCCACCAGCAGAGGAGGCTCTGGAAACACCATATATTTT. Translating it yields CATSRGGSGNTIYF.

The CDR3, as DNA: TGCGCCAGCAGTCCGGGTGCCCTAGCCTACAATGAGCAGTTCTTC. It codes for CASSPGALAYNEQFF. The V call is TRBV10-2, the J call TRBJ2-1; D is unresolved. The V gene's germline CDR1 is WSHSY and CDR2 SAAADI. This CDR3 is 15 amino acids long. Trimming pared 5 bases from V and 2 bases from J, leaving 13 bases between.

Worth noting for this clone: The same CDR3 arises from other DNA sequences in this sample as well. V gene TRBV7-9 combines with J gene TRBJ2-2, with 10 bases matching TRBD1. This CDR3 is built from 14 residues. After removal of 5 bases from V and 6 bases from J, the junction contained 3 bases not matched to a gene. Germline V gives CDR1 SEHNR, CDR2 FQNEAQ (reference sequence). CDR3 sequence reads: CASSRDRGPGELFF. DNA for the CDR3: TGTGCCAGCAGCCGCGACAGGGGGCCCGGGGAGCTGTTTTTT.

This clone was counted between two and nine times. This chain uses TRBV7-9 with TRBJ2-7; 8 positions agree with TRBD1. The CDR3 is 15 amino acids. V lost 4 bases, J lost 7 bases, and 12 bases stayed unmatched. Germline values: CDR1 SEHNR, CDR2 FQNEAQ (reference sequence). CDR3 in amino acids: CASSYPGRGPWEQYF. The CDR3 DNA is TGTGCCAGCAGCTACCCTGGCAGGGGGCCTTGGGAGCAGTACTTC. The variable domain in full, completed from reference TRBV7-9 and TRBJ2-7, reads DTGVSQNPRHKITKRGQNVTFRCDPISEHNRLYWYRQTLGQGPEFLTYFQNEAQLEKSRLLSDRFSAERPKGSFSTLEIQRTEQGDSAMYLCASSYPGRGPWEQYFGPGTRLTVT.

The V and J genes are TRBV2 and TRBJ1-5; D may be TRBD1 (5 bases). The CDR3 is 15 residues long. Trimming stripped 6 bases from V and 2 bases from J, with 14 bases between. From germline, CDR1 is SNHLY and CDR2 FYNNEI. The CDR3 sequence: CASRKGRVGNQPQHF. Written as DNA, the CDR3 is TGTGCCAGCAGAAAGGGGAGGGTGGGCAATCAGCCCCAGCATTTT.

The chain recombines TRBV7-8 with TRBJ1-5, with 7 bases that match TRBD1. Losses at the gene ends were 5 bases for V and 2 bases for J; bases not matched to a gene: 6. Germline V gene data show CDR1 as SGHVS and CDR2 as FQNEAQ. CDR3 length equals 15 residues. CDR3 bases: TGTGCCAGCAGCACAGGGGCAGGGGGCAATCAGCCCCAGCATTTT. Protein product: CASSTGAGGNQPQHF. Supplemented by reference TRBV7-8 and TRBJ1-5, the full variable domain reads GAGVSQSPRYKVAKRGQDVALRCDPISGHVSLFWYQQALGQGPEFLTYFQNEAQLDKSGLPSDRFFAERPEGSVSTLKIQRTQQEDSAVYLCASSTGAGGNQPQHFGDGTRLSIL.

The J gene is TRBJ1-2, the V gene TRBV28, with 7 bases aligning to TRBD1. The CDR3 runs to 13 residues. Germline CDR1 MDHEN, CDR2 SYDVKM. J gave up 4 bases and V 6 bases, and 5 bases lay outside the gene matches. The CDR3 bases are TGTGCCAGCAGGGCCGGGACAGCCTATGGCTACACCTTC. Protein sequence: CASRAGTAYGYTF.

The rearrangement links TRBV9 to TRBJ2-2; D remains ambiguous. V was shortened by 0 bases and J by 0 bases, with 9 bases between the two germline ends. CDR1 and CDR2 from the germline V gene are SGDLS and YYNGEE. CDR3 length: 16 amino acids. CDR3 coding DNA: TGTGCCAGCAGCGTAGCCGGCTCCGCGAACACCGGGGAGCTGTTTTTT. Encoded protein: CASSVAGSANTGELFF.

Here the CDR3 reads CASSSTIDGYISNTEAFF. The CDR3 coding sequence is TGTGCCAGCTCATCTACCATAGACGGCTACATTTCCAACACTGAAGCTTTCTTT. The chain has TRBV18 and TRBJ1-1; D ambiguous. CDR1 and CDR2 from the germline V gene are KGHSH and LQKENI. The CDR3 runs 18 residues. Trimming shortened V by 5 bases and J by 2 bases, and 24 bases separated the two germline ends. Supplemented by reference TRBV18 and TRBJ1-1, the full variable domain reads NAGVMQNPRHLVRRRGQEARLRCSPMKGHSHVYWYRQLPEEGLKFMVYLQKENIIDESGMPKERFSAEFPKEGPSILRIQQVVRGDSAAYFCASSSTIDGYISNTEAFFGQGTRLTVV.

The J gene is TRBJ2-7, the V gene TRBV6-5; 8 positions agree with TRBD1. The J segment lost 3 bases and the V segment lost 6 bases, leaving 7 bases of the junction unmatched. CDR3 length equals 14 residues. Per the germline V gene, CDR1 is MNHEY and CDR2 is SVGAGI. The CDR3 region is CASSQFGQGYEQYF. The CDR3 bases are TGTGCCAGCAGCCAATTTGGACAGGGCTACGAGCAGTACTTC.

This chain joins TRBV28 and TRBJ2-1; TRBD2 agrees at 9 bases. CDR1 is MDHEN and CDR2 is SYDVKM in the germline V gene. The junction had 5 bases not matched to a gene; V was cut back by 8 bases and J by 12 bases. The CDR3 covers 11 residues. CDR3 sequence (DNA): TGTGCCAGCGGGTTAGCGGGAGTGCAGTTCTTC. Translating gives CASGLAGVQFF. The full variable domain, completed using reference TRBV28 and TRBJ2-1, is DVKVTQSSRYLVKRTGEKVFLECVQDMDHENMFWYRQDPGLGLRLIYFSYDVKMKEKGDIPEGYSVSREKKERFSLILESASTNQTSMYLCASGLAGVQFFGPGTRLTVL.

This chain connects TRBV2 to TRBJ2-7; TRBD2 matches at 12 bases. CDR1 SNHLY and CDR2 FYNNEI come from the germline V gene. Losses at the gene ends were 7 bases for V and 6 bases for J; bases not matched to a gene: 10. The CDR3 totals 15 residues. The CDR3 loop reads CASTSRLAGASEQYF. CDR3 coding DNA: TGTGCCAGCACCTCAAGACTAGCGGGAGCAAGCGAGCAGTACTTC.